This TCR beta chain was observed in a study of cytomegalovirus exposure and HLA in healthy donors. Background on the study: An earlier analysis found fewer than 120 million unique TCR beta sequences from around 180 million T cells.

This CDR3 contains 16 residues. Looked up from germline, CDR1 is SGHNT and CDR2 is YYREEE (reference sequence). V was shortened by 0 bases and J by 0 bases, with 10 bases between the two germline ends. Those who donated were healthy bone marrow donors. PCR employed 60 Vbeta and 13 Jbeta primers. Some clones are missing from TCRdb's copy, which holds only in-frame ones; the method was immunoSEQ multiplex PCR. Of about 160,000 clones listed, 82% are singletons. The V and J genes are TRBV5-4 and TRBJ2-1; tentatively, D is TRBD2 (5 bases). This clonotype originated in a girl aged 2-10 years in good health and CMV-seropositive. Sequencing was carried out using PBMCs. CDR3 sequence: CASSLARRSSYNEQFF. Written as DNA, the CDR3 is TGTGCCAGCAGCTTGGCGCGGAGGAGCTCCTACAATGAGCAGTTCTTC.